The next 26 T cell receptor beta chains were all read from a single sample in a study of CD8 T cells in ankylosing spondylitis. TCRdb re-analysed the 5' RACE reads in MiXCR, keeping a single row per CDR3 protein. Of tens of thousands of distinct CDR3 sequences listed, 16% are singletons. Material: blood. The receptors were sampled from a male donor with ankylosing spondylitis or in good health (not recorded which).

This chain's CDR3 is CASTRRNRENEQFF. CDR3 sequence (DNA): TGTGCCAGCACGAGACGAAATAGGGAAAATGAGCAGTTCTTC. The rearrangement joins TRBV12-3 or TRBV12-4 to TRBJ2-1, with D unresolved. Trimming took off 7 bases at V and 7 bases at J, with 17 bases between the two ends. The CDR3 totals 14 residues.

This clonotype appeared a few times. V gene TRBV20-1 combines with J gene TRBJ1-6; the D is unclear. CDR3 length equals 14 residues. The germline V gene encodes CDR1 DFQATT and CDR2 SNEGSKA (reference sequence). Trimming shortened V by 7 bases and J by 4 bases, and 14 bases separated the two germline ends. The CDR3 loop reads CSVPPDGYNSPLHF. CDR3 DNA sequence: TGCAGTGTACCACCGGACGGATATAATTCACCCCTCCACTTT.

The chain is built from TRBV25-1 and TRBJ2-2; D is perhaps TRBD2 (6 bases). V lost 6 bases, J lost 5 bases, and 16 bases lay in between. The CDR3 covers 15 residues. The germline V gene encodes CDR1 MGHDK and CDR2 SYGVNS. CDR3 in amino acids: CASSLRVGTTGELFF. The DNA for the CDR3 is TGTGCCAGCAGCTTAAGGGTCGGGACTACCGGGGAGCTGTTTTTT.

The chain uses TRBV7-8 and TRBJ2-3; possible D gene TRBD2, 5 bases. From germline, CDR1 is SGHVS and CDR2 FQNEAQ. V lost 1 base and J 3 bases, leaving 11 bases between the germline ends. This CDR3 comprises 15 residues. This CDR3 reads CASSLEGLATDTQYF. For the CDR3, the DNA is TGTGCCAGCAGCTTAGAGGGCCTAGCAACAGATACGCAGTATTTT.

In its sample, this clonotype was seen a few times. The CDR3 DNA follows: TGCGCCAGCCGACTCGAACCCCGGATGAACACTGAAGCTTTCTTT. Translation gives CASRLEPRMNTEAFF. V is TRBV5-1 and J is TRBJ1-1; D is unclear. CDR1 SGHRS and CDR2 YFSETQ come from the germline V gene. The V and J ends lost 7 bases and 0 bases respectively, with 16 bases between them. The CDR3 is made up of 15 amino acids. Supplemented by reference TRBV5-1 and TRBJ1-1, the full variable domain reads KAGVTQTPRYLIKTRGQQVTLSCSPISGHRSVSWYQQTPGQGLQFLFEYFSETQRNKGNFPGRFSGRQFSNSRSEMNVSTLELGDSALYLCASRLEPRMNTEAFFGQGTRLTVV.

This clonotype was observed a few times. The rearrangement joins TRBV12-3 or TRBV12-4 to TRBJ2-1, with a weak D call TRBD1 (6 bases). The CDR3 runs 12 residues. The germline V and J ends were trimmed by 6 bases and 6 bases, with 9 bases remaining between them. CDR3 amino acids: CASSLRGNEQFF. DNA for the CDR3: TGTGCCAGCAGCCTCAGGGGCAATGAGCAGTTCTTC.

This clonotype was counted only a few times. The genes are TRBV12-3 or TRBV12-4 and TRBJ2-3, with 8 bases lining up with TRBD2. V shed 5 bases, J shed 10 bases, and the junction held 11 bases outside the gene matches. There are 14 residues in the CDR3. CDR3 in amino acids: CASSLGLALAAQYF. Here the CDR3 DNA reads TGTGCCAGCAGTCTTGGACTAGCCCTCGCCGCGCAGTATTTT.

In its sample, this clonotype was seen many times. The chain joins TRBV29-1 to TRBJ1-1; D not resolved. V was clipped by 5 bases and J by 3 bases, with 13 bases between them. Germline V gene data show CDR1 as SQVTM and CDR2 as ANQGSEA. The CDR3 loop spans 13 amino acids. CDR3 sequence reads: CSVWRVGDTEAFF. The CDR3 DNA reads as TGCAGCGTTTGGAGGGTGGGAGACACTGAAGCTTTCTTT.

As concerns this clonotype: It may be a read error: a sequence one base away is much more abundant. The chain recombines TRBV28 with TRBJ1-5; the D gene is possibly TRBD1 (5 bases). The CDR3 loop spans 13 amino acids. CDR1 and CDR2 from the germline V gene are MDHEN and SYDVKM. CDR3 DNA sequence: TGTGCCAGCAGTGCAGGGTTCAGTCAGTCCCAGCATTTT. This gives the protein CASSAGFSQSQHF.

This clonotype showed up many times. The chain combines TRBV20-1 with TRBJ2-1; 12 bases align to TRBD2. CDR3 length: 14 amino acids. Trimming took 5 bases from V and 8 from J; bases not matched to a gene: 7. CDR1 DFQATT and CDR2 SNEGSKA come from the germline V gene (reference sequence). The DNA of the CDR3 is TGCAGTGCTCAGACTAGCGGGAGTATGTATGAGCAGTTCTTC. It specifies CSAQTSGSMYEQFF.

This clonotype was seen more than once but under ten times. The genes are TRBV5-1 and TRBJ2-2; D might be TRBD1 or TRBD2, each matching 7 bases. The V gene's germline CDR1 is SGHRS and CDR2 YFSETQ. The germline V and J ends were trimmed by 0 bases and 5 bases, with 11 bases remaining between them. The CDR3 loop spans 15 amino acids. The CDR3 region is CASSLDRGGTGELFF. The CDR3 DNA is TGCGCCAGCAGCTTGGACAGGGGAGGGACCGGGGAGCTGTTTTTT.

The gene calls are TRBV6-5 and TRBJ2-2, with 11 bases identical to TRBD2. CDR3 size: 15 residues. The V segment lost 2 bases and the J segment 7 bases; nucleotides outside the gene matches: 3. The V gene's germline CDR1 is MNHEY and CDR2 SVGAGI. Written as DNA, the CDR3 is TGTGCCAGCAGTTACAGCGGACTAGCGGGCGGGGAGCTGTTTTTT. The encoded protein is CASSYSGLAGGELFF.

A few counts support this clonotype. The chain carries TRBV25-1 and TRBJ2-2; TRBD1 is a possible D gene (6 bases). V shed 1 base and J shed 6 bases, with 15 bases lying between them. The CDR3 is 16 amino acids. Germline lookup yields CDR1 MGHDK and CDR2 SYGVNS. CDR3 amino acids: CASSESGRGYSGELFF. DNA of the CDR3: TGTGCCAGCAGTGAATCGGGCAGGGGTTATTCCGGGGAGCTGTTTTTT.

CDR3 in DNA: TGCAGCGTCCTAGTCACAGATACGCAGTATTTT. Protein: CSVLVTDTQYF. The chain joins TRBV29-1 to TRBJ2-3; D gene unclear. CDR1 and CDR2 (germline): SQVTM, ANQGSEA. Trimming removed 6 bases at V and 2 bases at J, with 6 bases between. This CDR3 is built from 11 residues.

This chain joins TRBV6-2 or TRBV6-3 and TRBJ1-1, with D possibly matching TRBD1 (5 bases). Germline CDR1 MNHEY, CDR2 SVGEGT. The length of the CDR3 is 13 residues. V was clipped by 0 bases and J by 7 bases, with 9 bases between them. The CDR3 region is CASSYSRTREAFF. DNA for the CDR3: TGTGCCAGCAGTTACTCGAGGACACGTGAAGCTTTCTTT.

This clonotype has more than one count but fewer than ten. The chain recombines TRBV29-1 with TRBJ1-4; D possibly corresponds to TRBD1 (5 bases). CDR1 is SQVTM and CDR2 is ANQGSEA in the germline V gene. CDR3 length equals 14 residues. Trimming cost V 6 bases and J 8 bases, with 19 bases left between them. The CDR3 here is CSVTLGQRREKLFF. CDR3 sequence (DNA): TGCAGCGTGACCTTGGGGCAAAGACGAGAAAAACTGTTTTTT.

This clonotype was counted ten times or more. V gene TRBV5-1 combines with J gene TRBJ2-5; D is perhaps TRBD2 (6 bases). CDR1 and CDR2 (germline): SGHRS, YFSETQ. CDR3 length: 15 residues. V dropped 0 bases and J dropped 2 bases, with 11 bases sitting between them. DNA of the CDR3: TGCGCCAGCAGCTTGGGGACTATCACGCAAGAGACCCAGTACTTC. It yields the protein CASSLGTITQETQYF.

The chain couples TRBV3-1 to TRBJ2-1; 9 nucleotides agree with TRBD1. In germline, CDR1 is LGHDT, CDR2 YNNKEL (reference sequence). The CDR3 is 13 amino acids. The V and J ends lost 0 bases and 15 bases, in that order; junction bases with no gene match: 6. The CDR3 loop reads CASSQDYGTGLFF. CDR3 in DNA: TGTGCCAGCAGCCAAGATTACGGGACAGGGCTGTTCTTC.

V and J are TRBV7-2 and TRBJ2-3; D is uncertain. CDR1 and CDR2 (germline): SGHTA, FQGNSA. This CDR3 region has 15 residues. Trimming took off 1 base at V and 3 bases at J, with 11 bases between the two ends. This CDR3 is CASSLEGRATDTQYF. The DNA for the CDR3 is TGTGCCAGCAGCTTAGAAGGACGGGCAACAGATACGCAGTATTTT.

This clonotype was observed a few times. This chain joins TRBV29-1 and TRBJ2-5; perhaps TRBD2 as D (5 bases). The CDR3 consists of 10 residues. CDR1 is SQVTM, CDR2 ANQGSEA, per germline. V was cut by 4 bases and J by 5 bases, with 5 bases left in between. CDR3 DNA sequence: TGCAGCGTTGCGGGGGAGACCCAGTACTTC. The encoded protein is CSVAGETQYF.

The chain is built from TRBV6-2 or TRBV6-3 and TRBJ1-1, with D perhaps matching TRBD1 (5 bases). The CDR3 is made up of 15 amino acids. CDR1 is MNHEY and CDR2 is SVGEGT in the germline V gene. V shed 5 bases and J shed 1 base, with 14 bases lying between them. CDR3 in DNA: TGTGCCAGCAGTAGTGGATACAGGAAGAACACTGAAGCTTTCTTT. As protein: CASSSGYRKNTEAFF.

This clonotype was seen more than once but under ten times. The chain links TRBV5-4 to TRBJ2-2; D uncertain. The CDR3 runs 14 residues. CDR1 is SGHNT and CDR2 is YYREEE in the germline V gene (reference sequence). V was shortened by 2 bases and J by 1 base, with 6 bases between the two germline ends. CDR3 nucleotide sequence: TGTGCCAGCAGCTTTCGCGGGAACACCGGGGAGCTGTTTTTT. It encodes CASSFRGNTGELFF. The full variable domain, completed using reference TRBV5-4 and TRBJ2-2, is ETGVTQSPTHLIKTRGQQVTLRCSSQSGHNTVSWYQQALGQGPQFIFQYYREEENGRGNFPPRFSGLQFPNYSSELNVNALELDDSALYLCASSFRGNTGELFFGEGSRLTVL.

The rearrangement links TRBV12-3 or TRBV12-4 to TRBJ1-1; D gene ambiguous. Trimming removed 4 bases at V and 1 base at J, with 13 bases between. There are 15 residues in the CDR3. The CDR3 is CASSSVKSPNTEAFF. In DNA, the CDR3 is TGTGCCAGCAGTTCGGTCAAGAGCCCGAACACTGAAGCTTTCTTT.

This clonotype has only a few counts. This chain joins TRBV13 and TRBJ2-1; D uncertain. V lost 0 bases, J lost 0 bases, and 3 bases lay in between. CDR3 length equals 14 residues. Germline V gene data show CDR1 as PRHDT and CDR2 as FYEKMQ (reference sequence). The CDR3 loop is CASSLGGSYNEQFF. Here the CDR3 DNA reads TGTGCCAGCAGCTTAGGGGGCTCCTACAATGAGCAGTTCTTC.

J is TRBJ2-7 and V is TRBV21-1. TRBV21-1 is noted as a pseudogene. CDR3 size: 14 residues. This chain's CDR3 is CASSKETPPYEQYV. The CDR3 region has the DNA TGTGCCAGCAGCAAGGAGACACCTCCTTACGAGCAGTACGTC.

This clonotype was counted only a few times. The chain joins TRBV28 to TRBJ2-2, with a possible D match to TRBD2 (5 bases). Looked up from germline, CDR1 is MDHEN and CDR2 is SYDVKM. The CDR3 has 14 residues. Trimming cost V 4 bases and J 1 base, with 7 bases left between them. The CDR3, as DNA: TGTGCCAGCAGTTACGGGGTGAACACCGGGGAGCTGTTTTTT. It yields the protein CASSYGVNTGELFF.